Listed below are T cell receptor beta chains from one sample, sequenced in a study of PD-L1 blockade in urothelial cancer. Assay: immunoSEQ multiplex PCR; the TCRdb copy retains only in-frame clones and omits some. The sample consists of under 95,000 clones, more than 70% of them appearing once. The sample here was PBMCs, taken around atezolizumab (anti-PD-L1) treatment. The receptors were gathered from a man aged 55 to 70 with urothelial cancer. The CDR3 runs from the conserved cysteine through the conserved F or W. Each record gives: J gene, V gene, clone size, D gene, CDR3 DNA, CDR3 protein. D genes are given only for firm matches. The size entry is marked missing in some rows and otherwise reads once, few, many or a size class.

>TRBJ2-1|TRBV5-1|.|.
TGCGCCAGCAGCCCCGGGGAGGCACCATCCCGCGGTGAGCAGTTCTTC
CASSPGEAPSRGEQFF
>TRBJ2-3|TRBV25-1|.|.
TGTGCCAGCAGTGAATTTAGGAGACAGAGCACAGATACGCAGTATTTT
CASSEFRRQSTDTQYF
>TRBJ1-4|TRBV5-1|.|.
TGCGCCAGCAGCTCCTATGAGGGGAGGGATGAAAAACTGTTTTTT
CASSSYEGRDEKLFF
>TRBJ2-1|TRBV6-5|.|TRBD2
TGTGCCAGCACGTTAGCGGGAGGGCGGAATGAGCAGTTCTTC
CASTLAGGRNEQFF
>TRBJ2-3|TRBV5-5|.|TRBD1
TGTGCCAGCAGCTTCCGGGACAGGAGCACAGATACGCAGTATTTT
CASSFRDRSTDTQYF
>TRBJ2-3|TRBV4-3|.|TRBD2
TGCGCCAGCAGCCAATACGAACTAGCGGGCACAGATACGCAGTATTTT
CASSQYELAGTDTQYF
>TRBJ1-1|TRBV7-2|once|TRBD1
TGTGCCAGCAGCCCACCCGGGACAGGGCTCACTGAAGCTTTCTTT
CASSPPGTGLTEAFF
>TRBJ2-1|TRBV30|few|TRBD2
TGTGCCTGGGGGCGAGGACTAGCGGGAGAGCAGTTCTTC
CAWGRGLAGEQFF
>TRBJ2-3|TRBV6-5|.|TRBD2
TGTGCCAGCAGTTACTCGCCTAGCGGGAGTACAGATACGCAGTATTTT
CASSYSPSGSTDTQYF
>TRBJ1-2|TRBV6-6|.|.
TGTGCCAGCAGTTTTCGTTCTTTTCTAGGGGATGGCTACACCTTC
CASSFRSFLGDGYTF
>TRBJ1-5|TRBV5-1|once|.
TGCGCCAGCAGCATCCCTTCCGGGGGGCTCGGGCCCCAGCATTTT
CASSIPSGGLGPQHF
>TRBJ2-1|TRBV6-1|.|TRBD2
TGTGCCAGCAGTCAGAGCGGGGGGACCTACAATGAGCAGTTCTTC
CASSQSGGTYNEQFF
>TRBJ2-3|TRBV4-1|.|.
TGCGCCAGCAGCCAAGATCAGGGCTACAGAGATACGCAGTATTTT
CASSQDQGYRDTQYF
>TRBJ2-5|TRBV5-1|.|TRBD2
TGCGCCAGCAGCCCCGGGACTAGCGGGGGGGTGTACCAAGAGACCCAGTACTTC
CASSPGTSGGVYQETQYF
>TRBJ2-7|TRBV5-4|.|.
TGTGCCAGCAGCTTGGGGGACATGCCCTACGAGCAGTACTTC
CASSLGDMPYEQYF
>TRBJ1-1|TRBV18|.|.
TGTGCCAGCTCACCGAGGCAGGGTGAGGCTTTCTTT
CASSPRQGEAFF
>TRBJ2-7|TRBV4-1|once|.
TGCGCCAGCAGCCACCGACAGCACAGCTCCTACGAGCAGTACTTC
CASSHRQHSSYEQYF
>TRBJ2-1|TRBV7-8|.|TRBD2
TGTGCCAGCAGGAGGGAGGGGAGCTCCTACAATGAGCAGTTCTTC
CASRREGSSYNEQFF
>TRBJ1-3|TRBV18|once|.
TGTGCCAGCTCACCGGGGCGTACAATCTCTGGAAACACCATATATTTT
CASSPGRTISGNTIYF
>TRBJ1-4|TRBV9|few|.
TGTGCCAGCAGCGTAGCGGGGGTTAATGAAAAACTGTTTTTT
CASSVAGVNEKLFF
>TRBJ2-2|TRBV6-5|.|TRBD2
TGTGCCAGCAGTTACTCGTCTAGCGGGGGGCGGGAGCTGTTTTTT
CASSYSSSGGRELFF
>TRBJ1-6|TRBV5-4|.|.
TGTGCCAGCTCCCGGGGGTCTAATAATTCACCCCTCCACTTT
CASSRGSNNSPLHF
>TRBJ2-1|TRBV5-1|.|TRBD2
TGCGCCAGCAGCTTGAATAGCGGGGGGAGCTATGAGCAGTTCTTC
CASSLNSGGSYEQFF
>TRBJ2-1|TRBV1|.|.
TGCACCAGCAGCCAAGTTCGGCCGGGACAGGGGGCACTAGCGGAGTACAATGAGCAGTTCTTC
CTSSQVRPGQGALAEYNEQFF
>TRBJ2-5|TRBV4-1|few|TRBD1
TGCGCCAGCAGCTTGTTTGGGACAGGGGGCCGGGAGACCCAGTACTTC
CASSLFGTGGRETQYF
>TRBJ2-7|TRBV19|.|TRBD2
TGTGCCAGTAGTATTGGTAGCGGGAGAGGGTACGAGCAGTACTTC
CASSIGSGRGYEQYF
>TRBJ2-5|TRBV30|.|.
TGTGCCTGGAGTGGCGCCGGCCTACAGGGCCAAGAGACCCAGTACTTC
CAWSGAGLQGQETQYF
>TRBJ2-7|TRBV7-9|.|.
TGTGCCAGCAGCTTAGTGGGAGTTTACGAGCAGTACTTC
CASSLVGVYEQYF
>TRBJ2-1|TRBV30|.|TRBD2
TGTGCCTGGAGCCCCCGGGGAGGGACTGAGCAGTTCTTC
CAWSPRGGTEQFF
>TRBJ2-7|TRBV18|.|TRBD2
TGTGCCAGCTCACCCCGGCGGGGGGGCTACGAGCAGTACTTC
CASSPRRGGYEQYF
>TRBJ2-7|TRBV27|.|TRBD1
TGTGCCAGCAGTTTATCTGGGACAGGCGCTCTGGGGCAGTACTTC
CASSLSGTGALGQYF
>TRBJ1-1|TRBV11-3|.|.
TGTGCCAGCAGCTCTTTGCGCGGGGGGGCTTTCTTT
CASSSLRGGAFF
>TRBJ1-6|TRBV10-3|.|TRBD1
TGTGCCATCAGTTCCGGACAGGGTAATTCACCCCTCCACTTT
CAISSGQGNSPLHF
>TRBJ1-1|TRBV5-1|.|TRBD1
TGCGCCAGCAGCTTGTCCACGACAGGGGCTGAAGCTTTCTTT
CASSLSTTGAEAFF
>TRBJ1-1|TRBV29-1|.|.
TGCAGCGTACTAAAAAACACTGAAGCTTTCTTT
CSVLKNTEAFF
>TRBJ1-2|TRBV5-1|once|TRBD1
TGCGCCAGCAGCACCGAGCAGGGGGTGAACTATGGCTACACCTTC
CASSTEQGVNYGYTF
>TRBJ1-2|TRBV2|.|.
TGTGCCAGCAGTGATAATCGTCTGAGTGGCTACACCTTC
CASSDNRLSGYTF
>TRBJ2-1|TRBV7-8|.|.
TGTGCCAGCAGCTTCATCAGGGTTAGGTTAGGGGGTGAGCAGTTCTTC
CASSFIRVRLGGEQFF
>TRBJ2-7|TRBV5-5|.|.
TGTGCCAGCAGCTTGGTAGGGGCTTACTCGGGGGCCTACGAGCAGTACTTC
CASSLVGAYSGAYEQYF
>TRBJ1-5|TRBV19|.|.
TGTGCCAGTAGGGCACAGGTTTCGGTAAATCAGCCCCAGCATTTT
CASRAQVSVNQPQHF
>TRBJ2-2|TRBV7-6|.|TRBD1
TGTGCCAGCAGCTGGGGACAGGGTAGGGGGGAGCTGTTTTTT
CASSWGQGRGELFF
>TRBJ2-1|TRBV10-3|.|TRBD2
TGTGCCATCAGTGCCGGGGCTAGCGGGAGAAGTAATGAGCAGTTCTTC
CAISAGASGRSNEQFF
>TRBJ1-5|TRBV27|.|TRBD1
TGTGCCAGCAGGGGACAGTACGGTGTGGATCAGCCCCAGCATTTT
CASRGQYGVDQPQHF
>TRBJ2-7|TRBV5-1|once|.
TGCGCCAGCAGCCCCCTGGGGGGTTCGGACGAGCAGTACTTC
CASSPLGGSDEQYF
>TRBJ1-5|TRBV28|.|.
TGTGCCAGCAGTTTCTTCCTCAATCAGCCCCAGCATTTT
CASSFFLNQPQHF
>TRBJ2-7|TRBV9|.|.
TGTGCCAGCAGCGTTAGCGGACGCTCCTACGAGCAGTACTTC
CASSVSGRSYEQYF
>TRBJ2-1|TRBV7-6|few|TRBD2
TGTGCCAGCAGTTACGGGACTAGCAGCTACAATGAGCAGTTCTTC
CASSYGTSSYNEQFF
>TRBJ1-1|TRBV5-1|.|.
TGCGCCAGCAGTCGTCCGGGAGGCGACACTGAAGCTTTCTTT
CASSRPGGDTEAFF